The 21 T cell receptor beta chains given below trace back to one sample, sequenced in a study of shared clonotypes between healthy human individuals. The protocol was immunoSEQ multiplex PCR, while the TCRdb copy is restricted to in-frame clones and leaves out a portion. Of about 480,000 clones in the sample, roughly 79% are singletons; the top ten hold around 12%. The material sequenced was PBMCs. These TCRs come from a woman aged 40 to 55 in good health. Some clones in this sample may be carry-over from other donors' samples.

Details on this clone: This specimen includes other DNA sequences encoding the same CDR3. The chain uses TRBV4-3 and TRBJ2-5; no clear D. The CDR3 consists of 13 residues. Looked up from germline, CDR1 is LGHNA and CDR2 is YSLEER. V was shortened by 3 bases and J by 5 bases, with 10 bases between the two germline ends. CDR3 sequence: CASSHLSWETQYF. CDR3 DNA sequence: TGCGCCAGCAGCCACTTAAGCTGGGAGACCCAGTACTTC.

V gene TRBV7-9 combines with J gene TRBJ1-3; D not certain. Looked up from germline, CDR1 is SEHNR and CDR2 is FQNEAQ (reference sequence). The CDR3 totals 13 residues. Trimming removed 5 bases at V and 4 bases at J, with 9 bases between. The CDR3 DNA sequence: TGTGCCAGCAGCCTCGGGCAGGGAAACACCATATATTTT. This codes for CASSLGQGNTIYF. Drawing the rest from reference TRBV7-9 and TRBJ1-3, the complete variable domain is DTGVSQNPRHKITKRGQNVTFRCDPISEHNRLYWYRQTLGQGPEFLTYFQNEAQLEKSRLLSDRFSAERPKGSFSTLEIQRTEQGDSAMYLCASSLGQGNTIYFGEGSWLTVV.

The V call is TRBV11-3, the J call TRBJ2-1; unclear D gene. V lost 1 base to trimming and J lost 7 bases, with 5 bases between them. In germline, CDR1 is SGHNT, CDR2 YENEEA. The CDR3 spans 12 residues. The CDR3, as DNA: TGTGCCAGCAGCTTAGGGATTAATGAGCAGTTCTTC. Protein product: CASSLGINEQFF.

This rearrangement joins TRBV5-4 to TRBJ2-5; 10 bases match TRBD2. V shed 0 bases, J shed 4 bases, and the junction held 6 bases outside the gene matches. Germline V CDR1 and CDR2: SGHNT, YYREEE (reference sequence). The CDR3 contains 16 residues. CDR3 region: CASSLADLAGAETQYF. The CDR3 DNA follows: TGTGCCAGCAGCTTGGCCGATCTAGCGGGAGCAGAGACCCAGTACTTC. The variable domain in full, with the rest retrieved from reference TRBV5-4 and TRBJ2-5, is ETGVTQSPTHLIKTRGQQVTLRCSSQSGHNTVSWYQQALGQGPQFIFQYYREEENGRGNFPPRFSGLQFPNYSSELNVNALELDDSALYLCASSLADLAGAETQYFGPGTRLLVL.

The chain has TRBV13 and TRBJ1-1, with 7 bases fitting TRBD1. The CDR3 is 16 residues long. V shed 6 bases and J 5 bases; nucleotides not matched to a gene: 15. CDR1 and CDR2 from the germline V gene are PRHDT and FYEKMQ (reference sequence). The CDR3 DNA reads as TGTGCCAGCAGGCTACACAGGGGAGGGGGAGTTACTGAAGCTTTCTTT. This codes for CASRLHRGGGVTEAFF. The full variable domain, completed using reference TRBV13 and TRBJ1-1, is AAGVIQSPRHLIKEKRETATLKCYPIPRHDTVYWYQQGPGQDPQFLISFYEKMQSDKGSIPDRFSAQQFSDYHSELNMSSLELGDSALYFCASRLHRGGGVTEAFFGQGTRLTVV.

The chain uses TRBV2 and TRBJ2-1; 8 bases fit TRBD2. CDR3 length equals 14 residues. With V trimmed by 7 bases and J by 8 bases, 10 bases remained unmatched. Germline CDR1 is SNHLY and CDR2 is FYNNEI. In nucleotides, the CDR3 is TGTGCCAGCATAGTAGGACTAGCAGTTTATGAGCAGTTCTTC. Residues: CASIVGLAVYEQFF.

V is TRBV6-5 and J is TRBJ2-5, with D tentatively TRBD1 (5 bases). The CDR3 runs to 16 residues. From germline, CDR1 is MNHEY and CDR2 SVGAGI. Trimming stripped 2 bases from V and 4 bases from J, with 17 bases between. The CDR3 spells CASSYRFRTSRETQYF. In DNA, the CDR3 is TGTGCCAGCAGTTACCGCTTTAGGACATCTAGAGAGACCCAGTACTTC.

The rearrangement uses TRBV28 and TRBJ2-3; D gene unclear. V lost 7 bases and J 5 bases, leaving 10 bases between the germline ends. The CDR3 length is 12 residues. Germline V lookup: CDR1 MDHEN, CDR2 SYDVKM. CDR3 amino acids: CASNPSGDTQYF. CDR3 coding DNA: TGTGCCAGCAACCCTTCAGGAGATACGCAGTATTTT. Complete variable domain (other parts from reference TRBV28 and TRBJ2-3): DVKVTQSSRYLVKRTGEKVFLECVQDMDHENMFWYRQDPGLGLRLIYFSYDVKMKEKGDIPEGYSVSREKKERFSLILESASTNQTSMYLCASNPSGDTQYFGPGTRLTVL.

The CDR3 DNA sequence: TGTGCCAGCAGCCCCGGATGGAATCAGCCCCAGCATTTT. Encoded protein: CASSPGWNQPQHF. This chain joins TRBV7-3 and TRBJ1-5; no clear D. CDR1 is SGHTA and CDR2 is FQGTGA in the germline V gene. The CDR3 spans 13 residues. Trimming took off 5 bases at V and 4 bases at J, with 9 bases between the two ends.

This clone has a handful of counts. V and J are TRBV19 and TRBJ2-7; 9 bases are shared with TRBD2. CDR1 and CDR2 from the germline V gene are LNHDA and SQIVND (reference sequence). V dropped 3 bases and J dropped 4; count of bases not matched to a gene: 7. The CDR3 totals 15 residues. As DNA, the CDR3 is TGTGCCAGTAGTATTGGCGGACTAGCGTATTACGAGCAGTACTTC. It yields the protein CASSIGGLAYYEQYF.

This clone has only a few counts. The rearrangement uses TRBV2 and TRBJ1-6, with D tentatively TRBD1 (6 bases). This CDR3 contains 13 residues. Germline CDR1 and CDR2: SNHLY and FYNNEI. Trimming cost V 6 bases and J 10 bases, with 13 bases left between them. The chain's CDR3 is CASRAGALSPLHF. As DNA, the CDR3 is TGTGCCAGCAGGGCGGGGGCATTATCACCCCTCCACTTT.

The V gene is TRBV27, the J gene TRBJ1-3; 7 bases match TRBD1. The junction had 6 bases not matched to a gene; V was cut back by 8 bases and J by 2 bases. CDR3 length: 14 amino acids. CDR1 is MNHEY and CDR2 is SMNVEV in the germline V gene (reference sequence). CDR3 loop: CASGDRLPGNTIYF. The CDR3 bases are TGTGCCAGCGGGGACAGACTCCCTGGAAACACCATATATTTT.

This clone was detected only once. The chain links TRBV28 to TRBJ2-7, with 8 bases matching TRBD2. The length of the CDR3 is 14 residues. Germline CDR1 reads MDHEN; CDR2 reads SYDVKM. Losses at the gene ends were 6 bases for V and 5 bases for J; bases not matched to a gene: 9. For the CDR3, the DNA is TGTGCCAGCAGCCAAGCGGGAGAAAAAAACGAGCAGTACTTC. The encoded protein is CASSQAGEKNEQYF.

The chain uses TRBV5-1 and TRBJ2-2; TRBD1 aligns across 9 bases. CDR1 and CDR2 (germline): SGHRS, YFSETQ. Trimming took 1 base from V and 6 from J; bases not matched to a gene: 4. The CDR3 covers 15 residues. The CDR3: CASSLRTGVPGELFF. CDR3 nucleotide sequence: TGCGCCAGCAGCTTGAGGACAGGGGTCCCCGGGGAGCTGTTTTTT. Using reference TRBV5-1 and TRBJ2-2 for the parts outside the CDR3, the full variable domain is KAGVTQTPRYLIKTRGQQVTLSCSPISGHRSVSWYQQTPGQGLQFLFEYFSETQRNKGNFPGRFSGRQFSNSRSEMNVSTLELGDSALYLCASSLRTGVPGELFFGEGSRLTVL.

The chain is built from TRBV7-2 and TRBJ2-5; the match to TRBD1 covers 10 bases. After removal of 5 bases from V and 4 bases from J, the junction contained 4 bases not matched to a gene. The CDR3 spans 14 residues. Germline V gene data show CDR1 as SGHTA and CDR2 as FQGNSA. This chain's CDR3 is CASSLRDRGETQYF. The CDR3 DNA follows: TGTGCCAGCAGCCTCCGGGACAGGGGAGAGACCCAGTACTTC.

The chain recombines TRBV19 with TRBJ1-2, with D perhaps TRBD1 (6 bases). The CDR3 runs 15 residues. Trimming left V 3 bases short and J 8 bases short, with 19 bases between. In germline, CDR1 is LNHDA, CDR2 SQIVND (reference sequence). The CDR3 nucleotides are TGTGCCAGTAGTATTTCCCAGGGGATCGACGGGGGCTACACCTTC. Its translation is CASSISQGIDGGYTF.

The rearrangement joins TRBV11-3 to TRBJ2-7; tentatively, D is TRBD2 (5 bases). The CDR3 extends over 13 amino acids. V was pared by 4 bases and J by 6 bases, with 13 bases between. CDR1 is SGHNT, CDR2 YENEEA, per germline. CDR3 region: CASSWNLGGEQYF. The CDR3 DNA reads as TGTGCCAGCAGCTGGAACCTTGGAGGCGAGCAGTACTTC.

The chain has TRBV4-2 and TRBJ2-1; unclear D gene. The CDR3 totals 17 residues. Germline assignment: CDR1 LGHNA and CDR2 YNFKEQ. The germline V and J ends were trimmed by 0 bases and 0 bases, with 12 bases remaining between them. The CDR3 here is CASSQEGAATSYNEQFF. CDR3 DNA sequence: TGTGCCAGCAGCCAAGAAGGTGCGGCTACCTCCTACAATGAGCAGTTCTTC.

The CDR3 sequence is CASSLGGTQYF. In DNA form, the CDR3 reads TGTGCCAGCAGTTTAGGAGGCACGCAGTATTTT. The chain links TRBV2 to TRBJ2-3; D might be TRBD2 (5 bases). The V and J ends lost 5 bases and 9 bases respectively, with 9 bases between them. Germline CDR1 is SNHLY and CDR2 is FYNNEI. The CDR3 is 11 residues long.

The J gene is TRBJ2-7, the V gene TRBV5-1, with D perhaps TRBD1 (5 bases). Germline V CDR1 and CDR2: SGHRS, YFSETQ. The V gene lost 1 base and the J gene lost 1 base, with 12 bases spanning the gap. This CDR3 has 15 residues. Here the CDR3 reads CASSLQAAGSYEQYF. In DNA form, the CDR3 reads TGCGCCAGCAGCTTGCAGGCGGCAGGGTCCTACGAGCAGTACTTC.

J is TRBJ2-7 and V is TRBV11-2; 13 nucleotides match TRBD2. This CDR3 spans 15 amino acids. The V gene end was trimmed by 6 bases and the J gene end by 6 bases; junction bases not matched to a gene: 8. Germline values: CDR1 SGHAT, CDR2 FQNNGV. CDR3 nucleotide sequence: TGTGCCAGCAGTTCAGGGACTAGCGGGACGGGCGAGCAGTACTTC. Translation gives CASSSGTSGTGEQYF. Supplemented by reference TRBV11-2 and TRBJ2-7, the full variable domain reads EAGVAQSPRYKIIEKRQSVAFWCNPISGHATLYWYQQILGQGPKLLIQFQNNGVVDDSQLPKDRFSAERLKGVDSTLKIQPAKLEDSAVYLCASSSGTSGTGEQYFGPGTRLTVT.